The sequence of this T cell receptor beta chain was determined in a study of CDR3 diversity in severe acne. MiXCR, run by TCRdb on the PCR reads, gives a single entry per CDR3 protein. The table includes about 85,000 distinct CDR3 sequences, roughly half detected once. This CDR3 is 16 amino acids long. Trimming shortened V by 0 bases and J by 1 base, and 13 bases separated the two germline ends. CDR1 is SGHVS and CDR2 is FNYEAQ in the germline V gene. This clonotype was observed a handful of times. The receptor was derived from a male donor in good health, serving as a control. Specimen: blood. The V call is TRBV7-6, the J call TRBJ2-7; tentative D call: TRBD1 (6 bases). In DNA, the CDR3 is TGTGCCAGCAGCTTAGCTCCGGACAGCCTTTCCTACGAGCAGTACTTC. Translated: CASSLAPDSLSYEQYF.